This is a list of T cell receptor beta chains from one sample in a study of beta chain features in type 1 diabetes. Only in-frame clones appear in the TCRdb table, and some are missing; sequencing was by immunoSEQ multiplex PCR. This table has hundreds of thousands of clones, about a sixth appearing once. Sequenced material: naive CD4+ T cells from blood. These receptors all stem from a man aged 18 to 30 in good health. The CDR3 runs from the conserved cysteine through the conserved F or W. Fields, in order: J gene, D gene, V gene, clone size, CDR3 DNA, CDR3 protein. The D gene is left open where the match is weak. Part of the rows lack a size; the others show once, few, many or a class for expanded clones.

J: TRBJ1-5
D: -
V: TRBV19
size: -
DNA: TGTGCCAGTAGTATCAGCGGCAATCAGCCCCAGCATTTT
CDR3: CASSISGNQPQHF

J: TRBJ2-7
D: -
V: TRBV6-6
size: -
DNA: TGTGCCAGCAGTTGGGGGAGGCAGGGTTGGGAGTACTTC
CDR3: CASSWGRQGWEYF

J: TRBJ1-1
D: -
V: TRBV10-3
size: -
DNA: TGTGCCATCAGTGAAAGGGTGGACACTGAAGCTTTCTTT
CDR3: CAISERVDTEAFF

J: TRBJ1-4
D: -
V: TRBV7-9
size: few
DNA: TGTGCCAGCAGCACCGGTGGGCGGCAGAATGAAAAACTGTTTTTT
CDR3: CASSTGGRQNEKLFF

J: TRBJ2-7
D: TRBD1
V: TRBV6-5
size: -
DNA: TGTGCCAGCAGTTCGGACAGGGGTACCTACGAGCAGTACTTC
CDR3: CASSSDRGTYEQYF

J: TRBJ1-4
D: -
V: TRBV28
size: few
DNA: TGTGCCAGCAGTTCCGGGGGCGCGTCGAGTGAAAAACTGTTTTTT
CDR3: CASSSGGASSEKLFF

J: TRBJ2-7
D: TRBD1
V: TRBV13
size: -
DNA: TGTGCCAGCAGCCTCAGGACAGGTTCCTACGAGCAGTACTTC
CDR3: CASSLRTGSYEQYF

J: TRBJ2-2
D: -
V: TRBV11-1
size: few
DNA: TGTGCCAGCAGCAATCCCCGTTTGGGGGCCGCGAACACCGGGGAGCTGTTTTTT
CDR3: CASSNPRLGAANTGELFF

J: TRBJ1-1
D: -
V: TRBV7-9
size: few
DNA: TGTGCCAGCAGCTTAGTGTTGCTCAGGGAGCCGGCCTTGAACACTGAAGCTTTCTTT
CDR3: CASSLVLLREPALNTEAFF

J: TRBJ2-4
D: -
V: TRBV4-2
size: -
DNA: TGTGCCAGCAGCCAAGATTCTGTGGGAGTAGCCAAAAACATTCAGTACTTC
CDR3: CASSQDSVGVAKNIQYF

J: TRBJ2-6
D: TRBD1
V: TRBV28
size: -
DNA: TGTGCCAGCAAGCTGGACAGGGTATCTGGGGCCAACGTCCTGACTTTC
CDR3: CASKLDRVSGANVLTF

J: TRBJ2-2
D: TRBD2
V: TRBV4-3
size: -
DNA: TGCGCCAGCAGCAAGACTAGCGGGAACACCGGGGAGCTGTTTTTT
CDR3: CASSKTSGNTGELFF

J: TRBJ2-3
D: -
V: TRBV9
size: -
DNA: TGTGCCAGCAGCGTAGTGGGCGGCGCAGATACGCAGTATTTT
CDR3: CASSVVGGADTQYF